The 15 T cell receptor beta chains in this list originate from one sample, sequenced in a study of blood T cell repertoires in COVID-19. The assay was immunoSEQ multiplex PCR, and TCRdb's table has in-frame clones only and misses some. The sample has some 130,000 clones; nearly 85% are singletons. The sequenced sample consisted of peripheral blood. The receptor set was obtained from a human donor in a cohort sampled during active COVID-19.

This chain links TRBV11-2 with TRBJ2-5; TRBD2 aligns across 10 bases. The CDR3 spans 15 residues. Germline trimming cut 5 bases from V and 4 bases from J; bases unmatched to any gene: 7. Germline assignment: CDR1 SGHAT and CDR2 FQNNGV. This chain's CDR3 is CASSQSGGAVETQYF. CDR3 nucleotides: TGTGCCAGCAGCCAAAGCGGGGGGGCCGTAGAGACCCAGTACTTC.

This clone was counted a few times. The V gene is TRBV12-5, the J gene TRBJ2-5, with 11 nucleotides matching TRBD2. The CDR3 consists of 16 residues. Germline-derived CDR1 and CDR2 are LGHNT and FRNRAP. With 1 base clipped from V and 3 bases from J, the junction kept 4 bases outside the gene matches. DNA of the CDR3: TGTGCTAGTGGTTTGGACCGACTAGCGGGGAAAGAGACCCAGTACTTC. This translates into CASGLDRLAGKETQYF.

V gene TRBV6-6 combines with J gene TRBJ2-7; 10 bases match TRBD1. The CDR3 sequence is 14 residues long. Germline loops: CDR1 MNHNY, CDR2 SVGAGI (reference sequence). The junction had 4 bases not matched to a gene; V was cut back by 2 bases and J by 6 bases. The CDR3 sequence: CASSYTTGGFEQYF. CDR3 nucleotides: TGTGCCAGCAGTTACACGACAGGGGGCTTCGAGCAGTACTTC.

This chain uses TRBV5-6 with TRBJ1-5, with TRBD1 as a possible D gene (6 bases). Looked up from germline, CDR1 is SGHDT and CDR2 is YYEEEE. CDR3 size: 17 residues. With 3 bases removed from V and 2 bases from J, the gap between germline ends came to 18 bases. The CDR3, as DNA: TGTGCCAGCAGCTCTAAGAGGACAGAGGGACGCAATCAGCCCCAGCATTTT. It is translated as CASSSKRTEGRNQPQHF.

This chain uses TRBV5-4 with TRBJ1-2, with 8 bases identical to TRBD1. Trimming cost V 4 bases and J 7 bases; bases outside gene matches: 12. Per the germline V gene, CDR1 is SGHNT and CDR2 is YYREEE (reference sequence). This CDR3 is built from 15 residues. The CDR3 DNA sequence: TGTGCCAGCAGCGTTGACAGGGGCCTTGCGTTTGGCTACACCTTC. Amino acid sequence: CASSVDRGLAFGYTF.

This chain uses TRBV19 with TRBJ2-4; 8 bases agree with TRBD2. CDR3 length equals 18 residues. In germline, CDR1 is LNHDA, CDR2 SQIVND (reference sequence). V shed 1 base, J shed 3 bases, and the junction held 11 bases outside the gene matches. The CDR3 DNA sequence: TGTGCCAGTAGTATAGGAGCGGCGGCGGGGGGCTTCAAAAACATTCAGTACTTC. Its translation is CASSIGAAAGGFKNIQYF.

The rearrangement links TRBV4-3 to TRBJ2-1; 7 nucleotides match TRBD1. The CDR3 spans 17 residues. The J segment lost 4 bases and the V segment lost 1 base, leaving 10 bases of the junction unmatched. In germline, CDR1 is LGHNA, CDR2 YSLEER. CDR3 protein: CASSQGSPGQVYNEQFF. The CDR3 DNA sequence: TGCGCCAGCAGCCAAGGCTCCCCAGGACAGGTATACAATGAGCAGTTCTTC.

The chain has TRBV19 and TRBJ1-2; D gene uncertain. The CDR3 totals 13 residues. Germline-derived CDR1 and CDR2 are LNHDA and SQIVND (reference sequence). V was pared by 4 bases and J by 4 bases, with 10 bases between. This CDR3 is CASSTDGFYGYTF. The CDR3 nucleotides read TGTGCCAGTAGTACAGACGGGTTCTATGGCTACACCTTC.

The chain links TRBV5-1 to TRBJ2-1; 9 nucleotides match TRBD2. Germline V gene sequence: CDR1 SGHRS, CDR2 YFSETQ. The CDR3 has 15 amino acids. J lost 8 bases, V lost 0 bases, and 6 bases had no gene match. The CDR3 spells CASSLGDSGRDEQFF. The CDR3 DNA is TGCGCCAGCAGCTTGGGTGATAGCGGGAGAGATGAGCAGTTCTTC. The whole variable domain, filled in from reference TRBV5-1 and TRBJ2-1, reads KAGVTQTPRYLIKTRGQQVTLSCSPISGHRSVSWYQQTPGQGLQFLFEYFSETQRNKGNFPGRFSGRQFSNSRSEMNVSTLELGDSALYLCASSLGDSGRDEQFFGPGTRLTVL.

The chain joins TRBV10-3 to TRBJ1-3; no reliable D call. The CDR3 totals 13 residues. CDR1 is ENHRY, CDR2 SYGVKD, per germline. Trimming pared 5 bases from V and 2 bases from J, leaving 7 bases between. The CDR3 DNA reads TGTGCCATCAGTTCAGGTCCTGGAAACACCATATATTTT. Translated: CAISSGPGNTIYF.

The CDR3, as DNA: TGTGCCAGCAGTGAAGCGGGTAGGGGGTTCTTAAAACTGTTTTTT. Amino acid sequence: CASSEAGRGFLKLFF. The chain links TRBV6-1 to TRBJ1-4, with D possibly being TRBD1 (6 bases). Germline CDR1 is MNHNS and CDR2 is SASEGT. The V end was cut by 0 bases, the J end by 10 bases, with 15 bases between. This CDR3 has 15 amino acids.

The chain combines TRBV19 with TRBJ2-3; TRBD2 might be the D (5 bases). The germline V and J ends were trimmed by 3 bases and 0 bases, with 13 bases remaining between them. The CDR3 is 16 amino acids. Germline V gives CDR1 LNHDA, CDR2 SQIVND (reference sequence). This CDR3 reads CASSMIGERSTDTQYF. The CDR3 DNA is TGTGCCAGTAGTATGATCGGGGAAAGAAGCACAGATACGCAGTATTTT.

The chain employs TRBV9 and TRBJ2-3; 10 bases are shared with TRBD2. There are 17 residues in the CDR3. V dropped 0 bases and J dropped 6; count of bases not matched to a gene: 10. Germline loops: CDR1 SGDLS, CDR2 YYNGEE. CDR3 DNA: TGTGCCAGCAGCGTAGCCAGGGGGACTAGCGAGTTCGATACGCAGTATTTT. Protein product: CASSVARGTSEFDTQYF. Full variable domain (outside the CDR3, taken from reference TRBV9 and TRBJ2-3): DSGVTQTPKHLITATGQRVTLRCSPRSGDLSVYWYQQSLDQGLQFLIQYYNGEERAKGNILERFSAQQFPDLHSELNLSSLELGDSALYFCASSVARGTSEFDTQYFGPGTRLTVL.

This chain connects TRBV4-1 to TRBJ2-3; D is ambiguous. The V and J ends lost 1 base and 3 bases respectively, with 14 bases between them. CDR1 and CDR2 from the germline V gene are MGHRA and YSYEKL. This CDR3 has 16 amino acids. The CDR3 spells CASSQVLSTGTDTQYF. The CDR3 region has the DNA TGCGCCAGCAGCCAAGTCCTTTCCACGGGTACAGATACGCAGTATTTT.

The chain has TRBV28 and TRBJ2-2, with D tentatively TRBD1 (6 bases). The CDR3 covers 14 residues. Per the germline V gene, CDR1 is MDHEN and CDR2 is SYDVKM. Trimming removed 3 bases from V and 5 bases from J, with 10 bases in between. The CDR3 loop reads CASSLAQGTGELFF. The CDR3 nucleotides are TGTGCCAGCAGTTTGGCCCAGGGGACCGGGGAGCTGTTTTTT.